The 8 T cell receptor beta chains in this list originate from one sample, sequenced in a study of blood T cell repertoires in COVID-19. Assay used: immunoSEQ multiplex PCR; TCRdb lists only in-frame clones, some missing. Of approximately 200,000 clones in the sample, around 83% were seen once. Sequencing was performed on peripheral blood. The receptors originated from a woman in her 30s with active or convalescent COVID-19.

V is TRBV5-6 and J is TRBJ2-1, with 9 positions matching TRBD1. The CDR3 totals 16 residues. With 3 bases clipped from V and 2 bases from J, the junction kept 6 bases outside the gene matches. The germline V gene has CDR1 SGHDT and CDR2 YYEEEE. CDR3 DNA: TGTGCCAGCAGCTCGGTGGGGACAGGGACCTACAATGAGCAGTTCTTC. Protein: CASSSVGTGTYNEQFF.

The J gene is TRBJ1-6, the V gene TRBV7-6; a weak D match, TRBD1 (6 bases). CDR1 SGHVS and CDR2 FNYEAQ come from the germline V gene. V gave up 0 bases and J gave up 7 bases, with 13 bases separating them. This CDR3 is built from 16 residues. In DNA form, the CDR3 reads TGTGCCAGCAGCTTAGCGGGGGGGGCCCGAAATTCACCCCTCCACTTT. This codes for CASSLAGGARNSPLHF.

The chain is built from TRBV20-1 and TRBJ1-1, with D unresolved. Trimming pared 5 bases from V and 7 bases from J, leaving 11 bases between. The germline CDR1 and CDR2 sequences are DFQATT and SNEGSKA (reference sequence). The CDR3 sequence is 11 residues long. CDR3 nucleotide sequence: TGCAGTGCTGATACTACCGGTGAAGCTTTCTTT. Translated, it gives CSADTTGEAFF.

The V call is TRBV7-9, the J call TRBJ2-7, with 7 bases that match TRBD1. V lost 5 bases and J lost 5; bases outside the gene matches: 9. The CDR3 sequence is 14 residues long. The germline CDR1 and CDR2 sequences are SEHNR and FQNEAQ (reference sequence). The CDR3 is CASSPGQDPDEQYF. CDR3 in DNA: TGTGCCAGCAGCCCCGGACAGGACCCTGACGAGCAGTACTTC.

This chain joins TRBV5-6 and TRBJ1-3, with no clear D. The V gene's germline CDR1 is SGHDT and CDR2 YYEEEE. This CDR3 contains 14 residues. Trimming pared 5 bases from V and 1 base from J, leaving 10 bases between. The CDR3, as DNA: TGTGCCAGCAGACCTCGCGGGTCTGGAAACACCATATATTTT. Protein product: CASRPRGSGNTIYF.

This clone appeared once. CDR3 nucleotide sequence: TGTGCCAGCAGCCAAGCGGACAGGCCCGATTATGGCTACACCTTC. This codes for CASSQADRPDYGYTF. The chain links TRBV3-1 (or the pseudogene TRBV3-2) to TRBJ1-2; 7 positions match TRBD1. The trim removed 1 base at V and 5 bases at J, leaving 7 bases unmatched. From germline, CDR1 is LGHDT and CDR2 YNNKEL (reference sequence). The CDR3 consists of 15 residues.

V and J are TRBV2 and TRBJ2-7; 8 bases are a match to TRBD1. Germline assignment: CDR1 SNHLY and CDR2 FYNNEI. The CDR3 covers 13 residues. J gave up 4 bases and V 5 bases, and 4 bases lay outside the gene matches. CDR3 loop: CASSKQGVYEQYF. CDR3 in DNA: TGTGCCAGCAGTAAACAGGGGGTTTACGAGCAGTACTTC.

The CDR3, as DNA: TGCGCCAGCAGCTCCCCGACAGGGACAGTGGCAGATACGCAGTATTTT. Translation: CASSSPTGTVADTQYF. The chain carries TRBV5-1 and TRBJ2-3, with 7 bases matching TRBD1. Germline V gene data show CDR1 as SGHRS and CDR2 as YFSETQ. The trim removed 3 bases at V and 4 bases at J, leaving 11 bases unmatched. The CDR3 extends over 16 amino acids. The whole variable domain, remainder taken from reference TRBV5-1 and TRBJ2-3, is KAGVTQTPRYLIKTRGQQVTLSCSPISGHRSVSWYQQTPGQGLQFLFEYFSETQRNKGNFPGRFSGRQFSNSRSEMNVSTLELGDSALYLCASSSPTGTVADTQYFGPGTRLTVL.